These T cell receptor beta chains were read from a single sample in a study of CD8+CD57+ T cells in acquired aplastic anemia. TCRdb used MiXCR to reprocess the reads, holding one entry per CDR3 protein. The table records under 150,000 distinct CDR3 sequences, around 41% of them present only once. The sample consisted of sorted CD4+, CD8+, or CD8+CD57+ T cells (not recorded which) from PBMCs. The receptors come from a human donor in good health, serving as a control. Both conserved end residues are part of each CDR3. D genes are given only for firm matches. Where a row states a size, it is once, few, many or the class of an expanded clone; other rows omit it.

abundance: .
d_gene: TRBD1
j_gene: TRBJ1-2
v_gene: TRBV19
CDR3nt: TGTGCCAGTAGCAGCCAGGGACAGGGTACGGGTGGCTACACCTTC
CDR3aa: CASSSQGQGTGGYTF

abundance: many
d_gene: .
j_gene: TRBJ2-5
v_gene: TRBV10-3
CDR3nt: TGTGCCATCGGACTAGGGGGGGAAGAGACCCAGTACTTC
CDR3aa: CAIGLGGEETQYF

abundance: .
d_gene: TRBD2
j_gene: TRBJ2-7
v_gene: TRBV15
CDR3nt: TGTGCCACCAGCGGCGACCCGGGACTAGCGGGGGGTTACGAGCAGTACTTC
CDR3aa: CATSGDPGLAGGYEQYF

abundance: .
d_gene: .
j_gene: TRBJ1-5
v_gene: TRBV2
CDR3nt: TGTGCCAGCAGTCCAGAGGGAATGGGCAATCAGCCCCAGCATTTT
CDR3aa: CASSPEGMGNQPQHF

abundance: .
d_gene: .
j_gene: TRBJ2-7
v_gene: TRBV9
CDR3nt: TGTGCCAGCAGCGTAAGCCCCCGACGGAGCGAGCAGTACTTC
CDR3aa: CASSVSPRRSEQYF

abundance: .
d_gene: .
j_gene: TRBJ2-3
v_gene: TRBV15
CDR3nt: TGTGCCACCAGCAGCTTGACCCCAACCACAGATACGCAGTATTTT
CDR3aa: CATSSLTPTTDTQYF

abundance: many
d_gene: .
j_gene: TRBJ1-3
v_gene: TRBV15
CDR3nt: TGTGCCACCAGCACCGAGTTTGGAAACACCATATATTTT
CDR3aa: CATSTEFGNTIYF

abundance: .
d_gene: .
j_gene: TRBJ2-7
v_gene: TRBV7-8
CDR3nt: TGTGCCAGCAGCTTATCCCAGTCCTCCTACGAGCAGTACTTC
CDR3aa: CASSLSQSSYEQYF

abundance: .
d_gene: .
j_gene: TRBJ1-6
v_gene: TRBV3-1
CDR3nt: TGTGCCAGCAGCCCAAGCCAGGGCGGATCACCCCTCCACTTT
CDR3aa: CASSPSQGGSPLHF

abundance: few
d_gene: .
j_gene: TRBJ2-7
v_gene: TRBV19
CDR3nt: TGTGCCACCAAGGGGGACACAGACGAGCAGTACTTC
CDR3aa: CATKGDTDEQYF

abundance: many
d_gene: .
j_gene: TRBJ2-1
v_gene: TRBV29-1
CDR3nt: TGCAGCGTTGAAGGGCGAGGGGATGAGCAGTTCTTC
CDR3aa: CSVEGRGDEQFF

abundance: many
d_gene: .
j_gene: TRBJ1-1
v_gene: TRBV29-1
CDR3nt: TGCAGCGTTGTTCGGCTGTTGAACACTGAAGCTTTCTTT
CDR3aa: CSVVRLLNTEAFF

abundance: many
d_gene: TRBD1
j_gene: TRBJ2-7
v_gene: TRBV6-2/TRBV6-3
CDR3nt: TGTGCCAGCAGTTACTCGGCACCGGGACAGGGGGCTTACGAGCAGTACTTC
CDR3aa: CASSYSAPGQGAYEQYF